This record covers a single TCR beta chain. The antigen remains unidentified. Assay used: immunoSEQ multiplex PCR; TCRdb lists only in-frame clones, some missing. The table shows 100,000 to 150,000 clones, with over 90% occurring only once. These data come from a study of T cell responses to AZD1222 COVID-19 vaccine. Overall study findings and caveats: White British donors predominated, females outnumbered males, and clonal diversity was possibly underestimated. Vaccination with two AZD1222 doses was followed by a rise in Spike-specific TCR breadth and depth.

Sequences were derived from peripheral blood, sampled on day 0 of AZD1222 vaccination. The TCR originated in an adult in good health.

The CDR3 DNA is TGTGCCAGCAGCTTGGCCGGGACACGAACTAGCTCTGGAAACACCATATATTTT. As protein: CASSLAGTRTSSGNTIYF. This chain joins TRBV5-5 and TRBJ1-3; the D gene is possibly TRBD1 (6 bases). V lost 0 bases and J 0 bases, leaving 16 bases between the germline ends. The CDR3 has 18 amino acids. CDR1 and CDR2 (germline): SGHKS, YYEKEE (reference sequence). Together with reference TRBV5-5 and TRBJ1-3, the CDR3 gives the full variable domain: DAGVTQSPTHLIKTRGQQVTLRCSPISGHKSVSWYQQVLGQGPQFIFQYYEKEERGRGNFPDRFSARQFPNYSSELNVNALLLGDSALYLCASSLAGTRTSSGNTIYFGEGSWLTVV.